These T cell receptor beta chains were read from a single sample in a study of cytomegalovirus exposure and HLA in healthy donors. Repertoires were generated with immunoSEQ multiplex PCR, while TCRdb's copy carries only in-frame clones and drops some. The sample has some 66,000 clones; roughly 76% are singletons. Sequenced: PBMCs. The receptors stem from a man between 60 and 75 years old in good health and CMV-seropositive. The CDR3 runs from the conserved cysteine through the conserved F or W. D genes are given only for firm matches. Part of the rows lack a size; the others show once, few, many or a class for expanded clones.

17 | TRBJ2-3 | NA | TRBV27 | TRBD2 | TGTGCCAGCAGTTTATCGACGGCTAGCGGGAGCATGGATACGCAGTATTTT | CASSLSTASGSMDTQYF
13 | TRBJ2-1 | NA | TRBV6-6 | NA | TGTGCCAGCACCTTAATGACAGGATCAGGGCAGTTCTTC | CASTLMTGSGQFF
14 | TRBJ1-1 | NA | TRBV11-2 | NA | TGTGCCAGCAGTCAATGGACTCGGAACACTGAAGCTTTCTTT | CASSQWTRNTEAFF
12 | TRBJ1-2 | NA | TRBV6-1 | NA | TGTGCCAGCAGTGCCTTATCCTATGGCTACACCTTC | CASSALSYGYTF
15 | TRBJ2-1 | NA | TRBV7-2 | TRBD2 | TGTGCCAGCAGCTTAGGACTAGCGGGATACAATGAGCAGTTCTTC | CASSLGLAGYNEQFF
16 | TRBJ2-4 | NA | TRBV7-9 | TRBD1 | TGTGCCAGCAGCTCCGGGACAGGGTCGGCCAAAAACATTCAGTACTTC | CASSSGTGSAKNIQYF
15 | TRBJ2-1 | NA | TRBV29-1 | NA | TGCAGCGTTGAAAGTCTGGAGCGGTCCTACAATGAGCAGTTCTTC | CSVESLERSYNEQFF
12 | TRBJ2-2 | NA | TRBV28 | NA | TGTGCCAGCACCTCAGGGTACGGGGAGCTGTTTTTT | CASTSGYGELFF
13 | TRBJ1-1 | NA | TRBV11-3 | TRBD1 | TGTGCCAGCAGCTTAGGGGGACAGGCCACGGTTTTCTTT | CASSLGGQATVFF
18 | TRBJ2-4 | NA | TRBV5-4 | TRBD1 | TGTGCCAGCAGCCCCGCCCAAGGAGGACAGGGCGGAAAAAACATTCAGTACTTC | CASSPAQGGQGGKNIQYF
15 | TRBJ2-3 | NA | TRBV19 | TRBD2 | TGTGCCAGTAGTATAAGCGGGGGGCTCACAGATACGCAGTATTTT | CASSISGGLTDTQYF
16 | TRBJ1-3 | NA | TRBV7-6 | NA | TGTGCCAGCAGCCCTGGGGGCAGGCCTTCCGGAAACACCATATATTTT | CASSPGGRPSGNTIYF
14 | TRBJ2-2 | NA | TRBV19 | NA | TGTGCCAGTAGTATACAGGGGCTCACCGGGGAGCTGTTTTTT | CASSIQGLTGELFF
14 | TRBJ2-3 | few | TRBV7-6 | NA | TGTGCCAGCAGCCAGAGGACAGCCACAGATACGCAGTATTTT | CASSQRTATDTQYF
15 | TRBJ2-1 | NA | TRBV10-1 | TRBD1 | TGCGCCAGCAGTGATAGGACAGGGGGCTCCAATGAGCAGTTCTTC | CASSDRTGGSNEQFF
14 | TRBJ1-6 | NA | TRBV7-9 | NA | TGTGCCAGCAGCTTTCCGGAGGTGAATTCACCCCTCCACTTT | CASSFPEVNSPLHF
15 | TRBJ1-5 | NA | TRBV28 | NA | TGTGCCAGCAGTTTAGGGACTTCGGGAAATCAGCCCCAGCATTTT | CASSLGTSGNQPQHF
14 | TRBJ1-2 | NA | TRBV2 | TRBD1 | TGTGCCAGCAGTGACAGGGGGCTGGGCTATGGCTACACCTTC | CASSDRGLGYGYTF
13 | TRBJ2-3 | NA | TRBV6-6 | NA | TGTGCCAGCAGTTACAACGTCCGGGATACGCAGTATTTT | CASSYNVRDTQYF
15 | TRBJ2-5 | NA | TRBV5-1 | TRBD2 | TGCGCCAGCAGCTTACTAGCGCAGCGGGGAGAGACCCAGTACTTC | CASSLLAQRGETQYF
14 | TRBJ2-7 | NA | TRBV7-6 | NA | TGTGCCAGCAGCTTCTTTCAGGGTGATTACGAGCAGTACTTC | CASSFFQGDYEQYF
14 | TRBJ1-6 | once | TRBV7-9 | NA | TGTGCCAGCAGCTTAGCGCGTCACGGTTCACCCCTCCACTTT | CASSLARHGSPLHF
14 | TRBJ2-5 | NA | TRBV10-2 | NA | TGCGCCAGCAGTGGCCCCGGGACACTAGAGACCCAGTACTTC | CASSGPGTLETQYF
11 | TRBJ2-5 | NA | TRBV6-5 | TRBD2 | TGTGCCAGCAGTCCGGGGGGGACCCAGTACTTC | CASSPGGTQYF
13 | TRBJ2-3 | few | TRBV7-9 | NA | TGTGCCAGCAGCTCAAGGGGTCCAGATACGCAGTATTTT | CASSSRGPDTQYF
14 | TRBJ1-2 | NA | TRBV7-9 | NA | TGTGCCAGCAGCCGACCGGGGGGCTCCTATGGCTACACCTTC | CASSRPGGSYGYTF
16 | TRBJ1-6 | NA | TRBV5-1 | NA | TGCGCCAGCCGGAAATTGGCAGGGGTCGATAATTCACCCCTCCACTTT | CASRKLAGVDNSPLHF
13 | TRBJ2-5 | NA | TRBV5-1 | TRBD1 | TGCGCCAGCAGCAGAGGGACAGATGAGACCCAGTACTTC | CASSRGTDETQYF
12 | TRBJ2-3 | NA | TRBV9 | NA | TGTGCCAGCAGCGTAGACTGGGATACGCAGTATTTT | CASSVDWDTQYF
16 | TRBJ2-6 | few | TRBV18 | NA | TGTGCCAGCTCCCGCAGATCCACAGATGGGGCCAACGTCCTGACTTTC | CASSRRSTDGANVLTF
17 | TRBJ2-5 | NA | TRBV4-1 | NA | TGCGCCAGCAGCCAAGATCGGGGCAGGGGTTCCCAGGAGACCCAGTACTTC | CASSQDRGRGSQETQYF
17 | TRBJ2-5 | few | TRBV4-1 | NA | TGCGCCAGCAGCCAAGGGGGGCTCGTCTTGCTTGGAGAGACCCAGTACTTC | CASSQGGLVLLGETQYF
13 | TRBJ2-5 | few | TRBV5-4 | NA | TGTGCCAGCAGCACAGGATCCCAAGAGACCCAGTACTTC | CASSTGSQETQYF
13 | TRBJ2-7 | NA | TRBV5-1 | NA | TGCGCCAGCAGCTTGTCGGGGATCCACGAGCAGTACTTC | CASSLSGIHEQYF
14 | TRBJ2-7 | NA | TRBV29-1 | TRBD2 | TGCAGCGTTGCGAGCGGGGTCTCCTCCTACGAGCAGTACTTC | CSVASGVSSYEQYF
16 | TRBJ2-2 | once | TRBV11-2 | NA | TGTGCCAGCAGCTTAACTCTACTCGCGAACACCGGGGAGCTGTTTTTT | CASSLTLLANTGELFF
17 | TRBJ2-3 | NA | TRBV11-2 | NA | TGTGCCAGCACCAGGGGTAGGGGACCGATTAGCACAGATACGCAGTATTTT | CASTRGRGPISTDTQYF
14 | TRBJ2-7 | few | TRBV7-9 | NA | TGTGCCAGCAAAAGACATGGCACGGAATACGAGCAGTACTTC | CASKRHGTEYEQYF
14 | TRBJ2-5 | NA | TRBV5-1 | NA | TGCGCCAGCAGCTTGGAGGCAGGGGAGGAGACCCAGTACTTC | CASSLEAGEETQYF
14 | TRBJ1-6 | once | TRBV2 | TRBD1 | TGTGCCAGCAGTGAGGGGACAGTTAATTCACCCCTCCACTTT | CASSEGTVNSPLHF
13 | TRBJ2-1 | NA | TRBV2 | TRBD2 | TGTGCCAGCCGGTCGGGACTAGCAAATGAGCAGTTCTTC | CASRSGLANEQFF
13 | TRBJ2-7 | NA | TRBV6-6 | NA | TGTGCCAGCAGCCTAATCCAGGGAAGCGAGCAGTACTTC | CASSLIQGSEQYF
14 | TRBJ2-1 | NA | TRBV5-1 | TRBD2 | TGCGCCAGCAGCTTCCTAGCGGAAGACAATGAGCAGTTCTTC | CASSFLAEDNEQFF